This record covers a single T cell receptor beta chain. The CDR3 extends 3 residues past the end of the read, so its final part is completed from the germline J gene. The data were obtained in a study of T cells in women clearing cervical HPV infection. Assay used: immunoSEQ multiplex PCR; TCRdb lists only in-frame clones, some missing. The sample's table shows 30,000 or so clones. Germline lookup yields CDR1 LNHDA and CDR2 SQIVND (reference sequence). V was pared by 1 base and J by 3 bases, with 16 bases between. The CDR3 has 17 amino acids. V is TRBV19 and J is TRBJ2-1, with D possibly being TRBD1 (6 bases). The sequencing input was blood buffy coat. This receptor was taken from a woman aged 18-70 years with a cervical HPV16 infection that either progressed to CIN3+ or cleared (not recorded which). Incomplete CDR3 DNA: TGTGCCAGTAGTATAGCCCCGGGACACCGAATCTACAATGAG. Amino acids: CASSIAPGHRIYNE. The whole CDR3 sequence is CASSIAPGHRIYNEQFF.